This T cell receptor beta chain was sequenced during a study of OX40 agonist ivuxolimab in advanced cancers. The CDR3 totals 14 residues. Germline V CDR1 and CDR2: SGHNT, YYREEE (reference sequence). The germline V and J ends were trimmed by 7 bases and 7 bases, with 18 bases remaining between them. Assay used: immunoSEQ multiplex PCR; TCRdb lists only in-frame clones, some missing. The sample lists more than 70,000 clones; approximately 84% were seen once. The TCR was taken from an adult with an advanced solid tumor such as melanoma, head and neck, liver or kidney cancer. The sequenced sample was CD4+ or CD8+ T cells sorted from blood, obtained in a trial of the OX40 agonist ivuxolimab. V usage is TRBV5-4 and J usage is TRBJ2-1; tentative D call: TRBD2 (6 bases). CDR3 protein: CASRGGVGRNEQFF. CDR3 nucleotides: TGTGCCAGCCGTGGTGGGGTCGGGAGAAATGAGCAGTTCTTC.